This T cell receptor beta chain emerged from a study of CD8 T cells in cerebrospinal fluid in Alzheimer's disease. TCRdb re-called the 10x single-cell sequencing reads; one entry per CDR3 protein, DNA not given. The sample has fewer than 2,000 distinct CDR3 sequences, and its top ten clones hold 8.8%. The length of the CDR3 is 14 residues. Germline V gene data show CDR1 as MNHNY and CDR2 as SVGAGI (reference sequence). The receptor comes from a human donor with mild cognitive impairment. Sequenced input: cerebrospinal fluid. The V call is TRBV6-6, the J call TRBJ2-2. The CDR3 here is CASSPLLNTGELFF.